The next 4 T cell receptor beta chains were all read from a single sample in a study of blood T cell repertoires in COVID-19. Profiled with immunoSEQ multiplex PCR; TCRdb holds only in-frame clones, not every one. Of some 26,000 clones in the sample, about 80% are singletons; the top ten hold over 30%. Sequencing was performed on peripheral blood. Receptor source: a man in his 70s with acute or convalescent COVID-19.

The chain combines TRBV19 with TRBJ2-1, with 12 bases aligning to TRBD1. CDR1 is LNHDA, CDR2 SQIVND, per germline (reference sequence). The CDR3 length is 15 residues. J lost 7 bases, V lost 5 bases, and 6 bases had no gene match. This CDR3 reads CASSLPGQGANEQFF. For the CDR3, the DNA is TGTGCCAGTAGTCTACCGGGACAGGGGGCGAATGAGCAGTTCTTC.

This chain links TRBV7-6 with TRBJ1-5, with a weak D call TRBD1 (5 bases). Per the germline V gene, CDR1 is SGHVS and CDR2 is FNYEAQ. The V end lost 1 base, the J end lost 3 bases, and 28 bases lay between the germline ends. There are 21 residues in the CDR3. The CDR3 coding sequence is TGTGCCAGCAGCTTAGTCGTGTGGATTGGGCGGCCATCGGGGGACAATCAGCCCCAGCATTTT. Encoded protein: CASSLVVWIGRPSGDNQPQHF. The whole variable domain, filled in from reference TRBV7-6 and TRBJ1-5, reads GAGVSQSPRYKVTKRGQDVALRCDPISGHVSLYWYRQALGQGPEFLTYFNYEAQQDKSGLPNDRFSAERPEGSISTLTIQRTEQRDSAMYRCASSLVVWIGRPSGDNQPQHFGDGTRLSIL.

This clone was detected only once. The CDR3 is CASSLALAALGEQFF. The CDR3 DNA reads TGTGCCAGCAGCTTGGCCCTAGCGGCCTTGGGGGAGCAGTTCTTC. This rearrangement joins TRBV7-3 to TRBJ2-1, with 7 bases aligning to TRBD2. The CDR3 runs 15 residues. V dropped 3 bases and J dropped 10; count of bases not matched to a gene: 12. Germline V gene sequence: CDR1 SGHTA, CDR2 FQGTGA.

The chain uses TRBV6-5 and TRBJ1-5, with 7 bases matching TRBD1. The V segment lost 4 bases and the J segment 6 bases; nucleotides outside the gene matches: 6. The CDR3 loop spans 14 amino acids. The V gene's germline CDR1 is MNHEY and CDR2 SVGAGI. The CDR3 loop is CASSLGQGGQPQHF. Here the CDR3 DNA reads TGTGCCAGCAGTTTGGGGCAGGGGGGTCAGCCCCAGCATTTT.